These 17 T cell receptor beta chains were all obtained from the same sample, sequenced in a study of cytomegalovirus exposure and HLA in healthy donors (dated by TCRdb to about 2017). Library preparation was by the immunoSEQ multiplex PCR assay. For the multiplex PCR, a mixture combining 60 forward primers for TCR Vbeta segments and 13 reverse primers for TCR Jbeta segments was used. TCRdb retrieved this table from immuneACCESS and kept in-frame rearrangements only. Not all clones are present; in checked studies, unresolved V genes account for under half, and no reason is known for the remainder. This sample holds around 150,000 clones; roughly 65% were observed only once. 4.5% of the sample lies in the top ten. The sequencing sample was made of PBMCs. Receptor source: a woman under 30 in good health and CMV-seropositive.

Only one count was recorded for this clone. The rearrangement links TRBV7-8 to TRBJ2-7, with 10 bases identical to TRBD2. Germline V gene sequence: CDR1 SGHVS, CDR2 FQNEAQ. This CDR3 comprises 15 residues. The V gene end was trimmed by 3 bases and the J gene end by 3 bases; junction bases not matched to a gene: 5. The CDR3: CASSFLAGANYEQYF. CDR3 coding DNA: TGTGCCAGCAGCTTTCTAGCGGGAGCCAACTACGAGCAGTACTTC.

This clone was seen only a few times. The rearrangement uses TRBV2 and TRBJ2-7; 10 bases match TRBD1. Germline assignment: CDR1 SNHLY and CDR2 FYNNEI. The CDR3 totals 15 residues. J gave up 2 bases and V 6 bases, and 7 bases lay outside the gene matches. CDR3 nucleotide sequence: TGTGCCAGCAGAGGGACGGGACAGGGGACCTACGAGCAGTACTTC. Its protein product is CASRGTGQGTYEQYF.

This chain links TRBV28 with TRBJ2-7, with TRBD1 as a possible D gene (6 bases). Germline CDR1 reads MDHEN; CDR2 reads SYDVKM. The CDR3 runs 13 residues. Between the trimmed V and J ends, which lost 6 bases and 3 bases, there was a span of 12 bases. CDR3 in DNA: TGTGCCAGCAGCATTTTAGGGGGCTACGAGCAGTACTTC. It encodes CASSILGGYEQYF.

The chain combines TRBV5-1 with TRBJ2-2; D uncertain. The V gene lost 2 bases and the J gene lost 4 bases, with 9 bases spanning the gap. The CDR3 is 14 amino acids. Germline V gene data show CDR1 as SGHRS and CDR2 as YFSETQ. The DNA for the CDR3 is TGCGCCAGCAGCTTCTTGGGCACCACCGGGGAGCTGTTTTTT. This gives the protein CASSFLGTTGELFF.

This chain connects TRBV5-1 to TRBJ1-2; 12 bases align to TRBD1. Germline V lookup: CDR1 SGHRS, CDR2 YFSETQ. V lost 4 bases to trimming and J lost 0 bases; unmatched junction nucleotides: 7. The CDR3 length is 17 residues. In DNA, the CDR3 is TGCGCCAGCAGCCGGACGGGACAGGGGGCGTCTAACTATGGCTACACCTTC. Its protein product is CASSRTGQGASNYGYTF.

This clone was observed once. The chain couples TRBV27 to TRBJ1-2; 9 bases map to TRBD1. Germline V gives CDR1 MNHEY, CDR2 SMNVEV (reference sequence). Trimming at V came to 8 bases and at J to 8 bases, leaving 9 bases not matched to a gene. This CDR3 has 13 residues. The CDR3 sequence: CASGRTGAGGYTF. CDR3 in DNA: TGTGCCAGCGGGCGGACAGGGGCGGGGGGCTACACCTTC.

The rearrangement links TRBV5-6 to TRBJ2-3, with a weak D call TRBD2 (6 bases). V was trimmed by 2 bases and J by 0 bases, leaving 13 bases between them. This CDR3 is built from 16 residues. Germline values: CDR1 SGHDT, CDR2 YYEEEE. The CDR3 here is CASSFSAGPSTDTQYF. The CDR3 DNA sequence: TGTGCCAGCAGCTTCTCTGCGGGGCCTAGCACAGATACGCAGTATTTT.

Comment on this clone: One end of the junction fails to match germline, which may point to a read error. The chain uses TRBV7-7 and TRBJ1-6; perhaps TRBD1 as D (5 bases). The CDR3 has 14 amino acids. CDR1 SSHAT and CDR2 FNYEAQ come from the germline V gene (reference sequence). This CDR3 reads CASSLAGRNSPLHF. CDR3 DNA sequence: TGTGCTAGCAGCTTGGCAGGGAGGAATTCACCCCTCCACTTT.

In DNA, the CDR3 is TGTGCCATCAGGACTAACACTAACTATGGCTACACCTTC. It encodes CAIRTNTNYGYTF. The genes are TRBV6-1 and TRBJ1-2; D unclear. The germline V and J ends were trimmed by 10 bases and 0 bases, with 12 bases remaining between them. Per the germline V gene, CDR1 is MNHNS and CDR2 is SASEGT. CDR3 length equals 13 residues.

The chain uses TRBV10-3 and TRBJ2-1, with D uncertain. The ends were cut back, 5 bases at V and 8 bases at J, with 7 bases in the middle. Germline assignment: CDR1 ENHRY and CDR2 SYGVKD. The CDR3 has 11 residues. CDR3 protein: CAISNSDEQFF. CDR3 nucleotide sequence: TGTGCCATCAGTAATAGTGATGAGCAGTTCTTC.

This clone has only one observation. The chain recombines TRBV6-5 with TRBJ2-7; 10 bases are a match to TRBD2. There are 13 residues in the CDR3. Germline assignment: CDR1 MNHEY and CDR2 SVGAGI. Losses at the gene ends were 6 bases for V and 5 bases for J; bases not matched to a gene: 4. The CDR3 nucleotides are TGTGCCAGCAGCCCGGGACTAGCGAACGAGCAGTACTTC. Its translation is CASSPGLANEQYF.

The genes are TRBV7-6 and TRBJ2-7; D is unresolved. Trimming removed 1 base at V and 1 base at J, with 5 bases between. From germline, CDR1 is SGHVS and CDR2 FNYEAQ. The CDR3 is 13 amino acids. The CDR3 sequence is CASSLDRSYEQYF. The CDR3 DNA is TGTGCCAGCAGCTTAGACAGATCCTACGAGCAGTACTTC.

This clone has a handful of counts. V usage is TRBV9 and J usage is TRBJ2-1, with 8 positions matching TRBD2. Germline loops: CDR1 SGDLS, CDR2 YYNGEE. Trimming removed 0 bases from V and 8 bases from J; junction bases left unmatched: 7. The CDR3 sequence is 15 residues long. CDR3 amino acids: CASSVGTSRRDEQFF. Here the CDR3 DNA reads TGTGCCAGCAGCGTAGGGACTAGCAGGAGGGATGAGCAGTTCTTC.

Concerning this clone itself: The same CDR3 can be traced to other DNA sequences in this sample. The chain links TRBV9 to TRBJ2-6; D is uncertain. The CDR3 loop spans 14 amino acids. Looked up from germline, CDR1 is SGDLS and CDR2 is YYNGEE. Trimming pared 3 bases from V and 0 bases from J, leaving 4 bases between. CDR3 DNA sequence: TGTGCCAGCAGCGCGGTCTCTGGGGCCAACGTCCTGACTTTC. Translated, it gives CASSAVSGANVLTF.

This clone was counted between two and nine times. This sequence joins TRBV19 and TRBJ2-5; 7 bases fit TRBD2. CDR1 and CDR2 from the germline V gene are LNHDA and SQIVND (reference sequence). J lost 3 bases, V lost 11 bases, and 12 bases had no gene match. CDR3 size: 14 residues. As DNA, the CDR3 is TGTGCCTGGACTTGGACTAGTCATAAAGAGACCCAGTACTTC. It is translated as CAWTWTSHKETQYF.

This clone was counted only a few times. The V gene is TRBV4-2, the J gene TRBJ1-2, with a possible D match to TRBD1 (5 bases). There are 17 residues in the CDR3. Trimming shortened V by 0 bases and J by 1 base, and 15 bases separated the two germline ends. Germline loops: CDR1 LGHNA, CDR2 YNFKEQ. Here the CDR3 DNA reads TGTGCCAGCAGCCAAGATAGGAGAGGGACTGTTAACTATGGCTACACCTTC. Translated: CASSQDRRGTVNYGYTF.

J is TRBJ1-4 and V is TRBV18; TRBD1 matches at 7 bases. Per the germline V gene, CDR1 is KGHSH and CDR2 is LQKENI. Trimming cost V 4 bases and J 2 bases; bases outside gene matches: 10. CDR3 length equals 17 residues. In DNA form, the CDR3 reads TGTGCCAGCTCACTACAAAGACAGGGCTCCACTAATGAAAAACTGTTTTTT. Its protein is CASSLQRQGSTNEKLFF.